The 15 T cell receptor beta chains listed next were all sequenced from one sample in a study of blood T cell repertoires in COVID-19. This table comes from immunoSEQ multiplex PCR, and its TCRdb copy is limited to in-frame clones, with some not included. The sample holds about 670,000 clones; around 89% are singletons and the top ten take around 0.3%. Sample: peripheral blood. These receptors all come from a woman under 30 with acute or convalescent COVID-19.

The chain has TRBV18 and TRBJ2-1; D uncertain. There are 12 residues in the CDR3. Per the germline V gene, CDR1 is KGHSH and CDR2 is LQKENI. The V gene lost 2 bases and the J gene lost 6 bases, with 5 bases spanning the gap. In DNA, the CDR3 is TGTGCCAGCTCACCAGGGCTCAATGAGCAGTTCTTC. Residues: CASSPGLNEQFF.

The CDR3 reads CASSLFGGLKMNTEAFF. The DNA of the CDR3 is TGTGCCAGCAGTTTATTTGGGGGACTCAAAATGAACACTGAAGCTTTCTTT. This chain joins TRBV27 and TRBJ1-1; D perhaps matches TRBD1 (5 bases). The germline V gene encodes CDR1 MNHEY and CDR2 SMNVEV (reference sequence). The CDR3 totals 17 residues. Trimming cost V 1 base and J 0 bases, with 15 bases left between them.

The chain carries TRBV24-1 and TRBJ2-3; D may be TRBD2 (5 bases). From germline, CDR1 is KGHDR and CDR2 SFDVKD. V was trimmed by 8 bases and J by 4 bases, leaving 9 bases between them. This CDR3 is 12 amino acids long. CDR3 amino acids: CATNDGADTQYF. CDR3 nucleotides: TGTGCCACCAACGACGGGGCAGATACGCAGTATTTT.

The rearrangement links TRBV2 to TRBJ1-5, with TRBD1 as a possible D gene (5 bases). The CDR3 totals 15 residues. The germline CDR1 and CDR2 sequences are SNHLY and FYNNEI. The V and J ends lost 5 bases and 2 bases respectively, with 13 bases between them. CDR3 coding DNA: TGTGCCAGCAGTCCAGGGTTTGTCGGCAATCAGCCCCAGCATTTT. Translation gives CASSPGFVGNQPQHF.

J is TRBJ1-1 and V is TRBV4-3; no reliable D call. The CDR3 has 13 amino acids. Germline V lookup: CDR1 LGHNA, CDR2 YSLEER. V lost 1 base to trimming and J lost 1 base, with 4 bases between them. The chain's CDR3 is CASSQGRNTEAFF. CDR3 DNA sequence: TGCGCCAGCAGCCAAGGGAGGAACACTGAAGCTTTCTTT.

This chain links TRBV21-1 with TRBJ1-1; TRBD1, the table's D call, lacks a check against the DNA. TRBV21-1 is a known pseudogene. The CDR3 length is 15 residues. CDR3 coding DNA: TGTGCCAGCAGCGTTGGGGGCTGTGATAACACTGAAGCTTTCTTT. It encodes CASSVGGCDNTEAFF.

CDR3 sequence (DNA): TGTGCCAGCAGTTACTCGGACAGGGGGGACAATTCACCCCTCCACTTT. Translating it yields CASSYSDRGDNSPLHF. The rearrangement uses TRBV6-5 and TRBJ1-6; 10 positions match TRBD1. This CDR3 spans 16 amino acids. CDR1 MNHEY and CDR2 SVGAGI come from the germline V gene. Trimming took 0 bases from V and 7 from J; bases not matched to a gene: 3.

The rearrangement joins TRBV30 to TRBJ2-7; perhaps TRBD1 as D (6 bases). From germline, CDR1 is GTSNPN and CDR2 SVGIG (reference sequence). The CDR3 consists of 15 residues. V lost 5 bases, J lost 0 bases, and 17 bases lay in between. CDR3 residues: CAWSREGGTSYEQYF. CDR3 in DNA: TGTGCCTGGTCCCGAGAAGGGGGAACCTCCTACGAGCAGTACTTC.

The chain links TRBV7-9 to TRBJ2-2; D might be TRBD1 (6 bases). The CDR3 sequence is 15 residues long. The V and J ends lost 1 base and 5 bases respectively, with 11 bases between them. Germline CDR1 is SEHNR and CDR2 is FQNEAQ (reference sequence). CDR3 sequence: CASSLVNRVTGELFF. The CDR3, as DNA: TGTGCCAGCAGCTTAGTGAACAGGGTTACCGGGGAGCTGTTTTTT.

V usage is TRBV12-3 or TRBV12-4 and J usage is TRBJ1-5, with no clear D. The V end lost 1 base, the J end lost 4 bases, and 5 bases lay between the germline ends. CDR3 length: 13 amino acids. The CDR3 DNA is TGTGCCAGCAGTTTAGGGCAGAATCAGCCCCAGCATTTT. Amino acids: CASSLGQNQPQHF.

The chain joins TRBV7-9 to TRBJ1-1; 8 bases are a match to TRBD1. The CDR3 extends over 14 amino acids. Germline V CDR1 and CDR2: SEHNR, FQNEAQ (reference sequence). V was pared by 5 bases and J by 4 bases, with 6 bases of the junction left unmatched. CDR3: CASSGQGKGTEAFF. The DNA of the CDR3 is TGTGCCAGCAGCGGACAGGGTAAAGGCACTGAAGCTTTCTTT.

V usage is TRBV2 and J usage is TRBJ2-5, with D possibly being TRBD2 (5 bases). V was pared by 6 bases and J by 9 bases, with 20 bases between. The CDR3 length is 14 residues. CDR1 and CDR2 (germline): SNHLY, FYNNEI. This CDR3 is CASSPGSRTAAQYF. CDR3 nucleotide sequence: TGTGCCAGCAGCCCGGGATCGAGAACGGCGGCCCAGTACTTC.

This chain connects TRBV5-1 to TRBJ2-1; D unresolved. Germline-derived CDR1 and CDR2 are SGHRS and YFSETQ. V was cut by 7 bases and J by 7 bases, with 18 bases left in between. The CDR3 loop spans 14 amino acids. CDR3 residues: CASCPDGRTNEQFF. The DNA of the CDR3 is TGCGCCAGCTGCCCCGATGGGCGAACTAATGAGCAGTTCTTC.

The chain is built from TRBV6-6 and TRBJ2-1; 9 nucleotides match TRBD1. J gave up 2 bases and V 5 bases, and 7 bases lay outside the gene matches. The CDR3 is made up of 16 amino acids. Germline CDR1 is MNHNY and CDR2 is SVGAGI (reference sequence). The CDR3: CASSRTGGMPYNEQFF. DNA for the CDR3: TGTGCCAGCAGTAGAACAGGGGGCATGCCCTACAATGAGCAGTTCTTC.

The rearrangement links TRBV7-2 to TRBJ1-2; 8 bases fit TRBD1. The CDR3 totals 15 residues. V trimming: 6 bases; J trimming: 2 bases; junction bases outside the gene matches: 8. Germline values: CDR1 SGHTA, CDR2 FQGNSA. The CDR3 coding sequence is TGTGCCAGCAGAGCGGGGACAGGCCTCAACTATGGCTACACCTTC. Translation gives CASRAGTGLNYGYTF.